Shown below are 10 T cell receptor beta chains from a single sample sequenced in a study of cytomegalovirus exposure and HLA in healthy donors. This PCR relied on a set of 60 Vbeta primers and 13 Jbeta primers. Profiled with immunoSEQ multiplex PCR; TCRdb holds only in-frame clones, not every one. The sample records some 130,000 clones, 80% to 85% being singletons. The sample taken for sequencing was PBMCs. The receptors shown here come from a woman aged 50 to 65 in good health and CMV-seropositive.

The chain employs TRBV15 and TRBJ1-1, with D possibly TRBD1 on 5 matching bases. V lost 0 bases to trimming and J lost 4 bases, with 9 bases between them. The CDR3 sequence is 14 residues long. Germline loops: CDR1 LNHNV, CDR2 YYDKDF (reference sequence). The CDR3, as DNA: TGTGCCACCAGCAGAGAAAGCAGGGCCACTGAAGCTTTCTTT. Protein product: CATSRESRATEAFF.

The rearrangement uses TRBV28 and TRBJ2-2; 9 bases match TRBD1. Trimming cost V 6 bases and J 7 bases; bases outside gene matches: 12. CDR1 is MDHEN, CDR2 SYDVKM, per germline. This CDR3 region has 16 residues. The CDR3 coding sequence is TGTGCCAGCAGGGGGACAGGGTGGAAAGGGAGCGGGGAGCTGTTTTTT. It translates to CASRGTGWKGSGELFF.

This chain uses TRBV6-1 with TRBJ2-7; D might be TRBD1 (6 bases). CDR3 length: 14 amino acids. The germline gives CDR1 MNHNS, CDR2 SASEGT. Trimming shortened V by 5 bases and J by 10 bases, and 21 bases separated the two germline ends. In nucleotides, the CDR3 is TGTGCCAGCAGTTTGGACAGCCTTCGGAATTCTCAGTACTTC. Amino acid sequence: CASSLDSLRNSQYF.

The CDR3 here is CASQGARGQPQHF. The DNA for the CDR3 is TGTGCCAGCCAGGGGGCAAGGGGTCAGCCCCAGCATTTT. The V call is TRBV6-5, the J call TRBJ1-5, with 8 bases identical to TRBD1. The CDR3 runs 13 residues. CDR1 MNHEY and CDR2 SVGAGI come from the germline V gene. V lost 8 bases and J lost 6; bases outside the gene matches: 6.

The chain combines TRBV11-2 with TRBJ1-1, with TRBD1 matching 11 bases. This CDR3 comprises 16 residues. With V trimmed by 7 bases and J by 6 bases, 13 bases remained unmatched. Germline V lookup: CDR1 SGHAT, CDR2 FQNNGV. The CDR3, as DNA: TGTGCCAGCACCATTGGGACAGGGGGGAGATGGGCTGAAGCTTTCTTT. Its translation is CASTIGTGGRWAEAFF.

This chain joins TRBV5-4 and TRBJ2-7, with 8 nucleotides matching TRBD1. The CDR3 spans 15 residues. The trim removed 0 bases at V and 6 bases at J, leaving 8 bases unmatched. The germline V gene has CDR1 SGHNT and CDR2 YYREEE (reference sequence). CDR3 DNA: TGTGCCAGCAGCTTGGCCCAGCAGGGGGCAACCGAGCAGTACTTC. Its protein is CASSLAQQGATEQYF. The full variable domain, rest sourced from reference TRBV5-4 and TRBJ2-7, is ETGVTQSPTHLIKTRGQQVTLRCSSQSGHNTVSWYQQALGQGPQFIFQYYREEENGRGNFPPRFSGLQFPNYSSELNVNALELDDSALYLCASSLAQQGATEQYFGPGTRLTVT.

Regarding this clone: The sample has other DNA sequences that encode this CDR3 too. The chain has TRBV7-2 and TRBJ1-1; no definite D call. Between the trimmed V and J ends, which lost 5 bases and 5 bases, there was a span of 6 bases. The CDR3 extends over 11 amino acids. Germline CDR1 reads SGHTA; CDR2 reads FQGNSA. CDR3 bases: TGTGCCAGCAGCCCAGGTACTGAAGCTTTCTTT. Translating it yields CASSPGTEAFF.

The rearrangement uses TRBV7-8 and TRBJ1-5; 7 bases are a match to TRBD1. V was clipped by 1 base and J by 0 bases; unmatched bases: 3. Germline loops: CDR1 SGHVS, CDR2 FQNEAQ. The CDR3 is 16 amino acids. Here the CDR3 reads CASSLEGADSNQPQHF. CDR3 bases: TGTGCCAGCAGCTTAGAGGGGGCAGATAGCAATCAGCCCCAGCATTTT. Drawing the rest from reference TRBV7-8 and TRBJ1-5, the complete variable domain is GAGVSQSPRYKVAKRGQDVALRCDPISGHVSLFWYQQALGQGPEFLTYFQNEAQLDKSGLPSDRFFAERPEGSVSTLKIQRTQQEDSAVYLCASSLEGADSNQPQHFGDGTRLSIL.

This clone was seen only once. The chain carries TRBV5-8 and TRBJ2-7; D gene unclear. Deletions cut 5 bases from V and 0 bases from J, with 15 bases between. Germline V gene data show CDR1 as SGHTS and CDR2 as YDEGEE. This CDR3 region has 15 residues. In DNA, the CDR3 is TGTGCCAGCAGTTGGCGAGCGAGAAGCTCCTACGAGCAGTACTTC. It specifies CASSWRARSSYEQYF.

Here the CDR3 reads CATSRRRGGTGELFF. The CDR3 DNA is TGTGCCACCAGCAGAAGGCGGGGGGGAACCGGGGAGCTGTTTTTT. The rearrangement links TRBV15 to TRBJ2-2; 9 bases match TRBD2. This CDR3 region has 15 residues. V shed 2 bases, J shed 5 bases, and the junction held 3 bases outside the gene matches. The V gene's germline CDR1 is LNHNV and CDR2 YYDKDF (reference sequence).